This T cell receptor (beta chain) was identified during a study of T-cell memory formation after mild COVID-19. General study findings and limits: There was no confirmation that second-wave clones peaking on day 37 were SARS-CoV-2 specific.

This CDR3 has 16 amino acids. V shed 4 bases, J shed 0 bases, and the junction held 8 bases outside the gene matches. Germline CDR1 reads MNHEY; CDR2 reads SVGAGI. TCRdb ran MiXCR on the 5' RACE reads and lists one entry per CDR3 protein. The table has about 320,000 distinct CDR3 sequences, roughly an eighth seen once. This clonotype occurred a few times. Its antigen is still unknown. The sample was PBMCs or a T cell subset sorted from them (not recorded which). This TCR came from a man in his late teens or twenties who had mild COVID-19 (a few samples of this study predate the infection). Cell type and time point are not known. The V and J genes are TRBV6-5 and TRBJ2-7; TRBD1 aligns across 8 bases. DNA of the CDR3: TGTGCCAGCAGTTTCTATTTGGGACAGGACTCCTACGAGCAGTACTTC. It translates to CASSFYLGQDSYEQYF.